This T cell receptor (beta chain) stems from a study of blood T cells in healthy people across ages (dated by TCRdb to between 2015 and 2017). Turning to the overall study: Template switching captured roughly one uniquely barcoded TCR beta cDNA molecule per two T cells in model experiments. The study measured age-related changes in TCR beta repertoire diversity using deep sequencing normalized with unique cDNA molecular identifiers. Donors were grouped into four age groups: young (average approximately 16 years), middle-aged (roughly 37), aged (around 66) and long-lived (about 89). Donors of different ages were randomly distributed across sequencing lanes to avoid experimental bias. Using the same blood draw, the study looked at two additional independent replicas of 1 million unique cDNA reads for two donors, one aged 18 to 30 and the other aged 80 or older.

The approximately 41 donors, aged about 6 to 95 years, were systemically healthy Caucasian individuals from Russia. Each donor gave ten milliliters of peripheral blood, drawn into EDTA-treated Vacutainer tubes. Ficoll-Paque density-gradient centrifugation was used to isolate PBMCs, with at least 7 million obtained per sample. Trizol reagent was used to extract total RNA from PBMCs, with at least 6 micrograms per sample. For every donor, flow cytometry on a PBMC aliquot measured the percentage of naive CD45RAhigh/CD27high T cells. Receptor libraries were prepared by 5' RACE. Data came from an Illumina HiSeq 2500. A second PCR of roughly 7 to 12 cycles was run with a J-beta primer mix and a sample-barcoded 5' primer. A unique molecular identifier was introduced onto each TCR beta cDNA molecule by a template-switch 5' adaptor carrying 12 random nucleotides. Each sample yielded at least 3 million CDR3-containing paired-end reads. First-strand cDNA synthesis was performed from all RNA using the Mint cDNA synthesis kit, with priming by a TRBC-specific oligonucleotide. All cDNA was treated with uracil-DNA glycosylase and then went through a first 18-cycle PCR with the universal primers M1SS and BC2_uni_R. Per the source publication's procedure: For normalization, 1 million high-quality reads were randomly selected from each sample, with every read carrying a distinct molecular identifier. Instead of being binned into consensus sequences, reads that shared molecular identifiers were thrown out. MiTCR, set to a Q25 quality threshold and the strictest error-elimination algorithm, was used for CDR3 identification, clonotype clustering and error correction. A nonparametric unseen species model with Euler transformation was used to estimate lower-bound total TCR beta diversity. Using fastp at Q25 and MiXCR, TCRdb reprocessed the public reads and kept productive beta chains. Each CDR3 protein gets just one entry, which takes the most common genes and DNA from the rows behind it. The V and J calls reflect TCRdb's pipeline rather than the authors' work. The sample table shows about 400,000 distinct CDR3 sequences, and roughly half are seen once. 45% to 60% of the sample belongs to the ten largest clones.

About this clonotype: Its cognate antigen has yet to be identified. The sample holds no much larger clone one base away, and base qualities are not on file.

The germline ends are 14 bases apart after V is trimmed by 8 bases and J by 0 bases. The CDR3, from cysteine to phenylalanine, totals 15 residues. Only the CDR3 portion is preserved as DNA: 45 bases, with reading frame beginning at the first base. CDR1 and CDR2 are drawn from the germline V gene (reference sequence): WNHNN, SYGVQD. Points the paper makes about the study in general: Total diversity estimates from one million sequenced T cells were considered lower bounds and underestimates. A strong correlation was found between observed TCR beta diversity and the percentage of naive T cells measured by flow cytometry. The CMV infection status of donors was not known, potentially confounding age-related changes in expanded clonotypes. Conclusive comparison of naive and antigen-experienced compartments was prevented by the profiling of bulk unsorted PBMCs. Observed TCR beta diversity per million T cells fell roughly linearly with age, and a significant reduction was already apparent by age about 38. Compared with the aged group, more naive CD4+ T cells, fewer expanded clones and increased TCR diversity were shown by the long-lived group, suggesting age selection.

Recombination joined TRBV10-1 with TRBJ2-1; the D gene is perhaps TRBD2, from 7 matching bases. The material sequenced was blood. The receptor's source is a man aged 60 to 75 in good health. The DNA sequence is as follows: TGCGCCAGCTCTAAGGGGGGGTCCTCCTACAATGAGCAGTTCTTC. It is translated as CASSKGGSSYNEQFF.